The 12 T cell receptor beta chains in this list originate from one sample, sequenced in a study of radiotherapy plus CTLA-4 blockade in lung cancer. The assay was immunoSEQ multiplex PCR, and TCRdb's table has in-frame clones only and misses some. The sample contains about 59,000 clones, around four fifths of which appear only once. The sample consisted of peripheral blood, taken from a patient treated with radiotherapy plus ipilimumab. The receptors come from a human donor with non-small cell lung cancer whose response to radiotherapy plus ipilimumab could not be evaluated.

The V gene is TRBV29-1, the J gene TRBJ2-5; TRBD2 agrees at 8 bases. CDR3 length: 15 amino acids. The J segment lost 2 bases and the V segment lost 5 bases, leaving 10 bases of the junction unmatched. Germline V gene sequence: CDR1 SQVTM, CDR2 ANQGSEA. CDR3 loop: CSVKAGSGIQETQYF. The CDR3, as DNA: TGCAGCGTTAAGGCCGGTAGCGGGATTCAAGAGACCCAGTACTTC.

This clone was recorded a few times. The V call is TRBV5-1, the J call TRBJ2-7; TRBD2 agrees at 8 bases. The CDR3 length is 13 residues. With V trimmed by 2 bases and J by 4 bases, 2 bases remained unmatched. CDR1 and CDR2 (germline): SGHRS, YFSETQ. The CDR3 sequence: CASSLAGVYEQYF. Written as DNA, the CDR3 is TGCGCCAGCAGCTTAGCGGGGGTTTACGAGCAGTACTTC.

The chain employs TRBV9 and TRBJ1-4, with 8 nucleotides matching TRBD1. The CDR3 extends over 14 amino acids. Trimming removed 4 bases from V and 10 bases from J; junction bases left unmatched: 9. The germline V gene has CDR1 SGDLS and CDR2 YYNGEE. CDR3: CASSTVGTGGKLFF. Here the CDR3 DNA reads TGTGCCAGCAGCACCGTGGGGACAGGAGGAAAACTGTTTTTT.

This chain joins TRBV5-1 and TRBJ2-7; 7 nucleotides match TRBD1. V trimming: 0 bases; J trimming: 0 bases; junction bases outside the gene matches: 18. The germline V gene has CDR1 SGHRS and CDR2 YFSETQ. This CDR3 has 20 amino acids. The CDR3 sequence is CASSLVAPHLRTGSSYEQYF. CDR3 in DNA: TGCGCCAGCAGCTTGGTGGCGCCCCACCTAAGGACAGGAAGCTCCTACGAGCAGTACTTC.

This clone has a single count. The chain employs TRBV19 and TRBJ2-3, with 9 bases identical to TRBD1. Germline V gene sequence: CDR1 LNHDA, CDR2 SQIVND (reference sequence). The V segment lost 5 bases and the J segment 3 bases; nucleotides outside the gene matches: 9. The CDR3 is made up of 16 amino acids. CDR3 loop: CASSVKAGQGTDTQYF. As DNA, the CDR3 is TGTGCCAGTAGTGTAAAAGCGGGACAGGGAACAGATACGCAGTATTTT.

This chain's CDR3 is CASSLDVSNEKLFF. As DNA, the CDR3 is TGCGCCAGCAGCTTGGATGTCAGTAATGAAAAACTGTTTTTT. The chain carries TRBV5-1 and TRBJ1-4; D gene unclear. The CDR3 is made up of 14 amino acids. The germline gives CDR1 SGHRS, CDR2 YFSETQ. Trimming removed 0 bases from V and 4 bases from J, with 7 bases in between.

V and J are TRBV18 and TRBJ1-4; D is possibly TRBD1 (5 bases). The germline V gene encodes CDR1 KGHSH and CDR2 LQKENI. The CDR3 has 17 residues. Trimming left V 0 bases short and J 2 bases short, with 13 bases between. The CDR3 DNA reads TGTGCCAGCTCACCACCCGTGGGAGGGACCACTAATGAAAAACTGTTTTTT. Its protein product is CASSPPVGGTTNEKLFF.

The chain is built from TRBV11-2 and TRBJ2-2; D may be TRBD1 (6 bases). Germline CDR1 reads SGHAT; CDR2 reads FQNNGV. This CDR3 comprises 14 residues. Trimming left V 5 bases short and J 3 bases short, with 10 bases between. CDR3 sequence: CASSPRQDTGELFF. The CDR3 nucleotides are TGTGCCAGCAGCCCCCGACAGGACACCGGGGAGCTGTTTTTT.

The V and J genes are TRBV7-2 and TRBJ2-5; 7 bases agree with TRBD1. Trimming removed 4 bases from V and 5 bases from J; junction bases left unmatched: 16. Germline V CDR1 and CDR2: SGHTA, FQGNSA. CDR3 size: 17 residues. Written as DNA, the CDR3 is TGTGCCAGCAGCTCAGCCCCTCTGGACAGGCATGTGGAGACCCAGTACTTC. Its translation is CASSSAPLDRHVETQYF. The variable domain in full, with the rest retrieved from reference TRBV7-2 and TRBJ2-5, is GAGVSQSPSNKVTEKGKDVELRCDPISGHTALYWYRQSLGQGLEFLIYFQGNSAPDKSGLPSDRFSAERTGGSVSTLTIQRTQQEDSAVYLCASSSAPLDRHVETQYFGPGTRLLVL.

The J gene is TRBJ1-2, the V gene TRBV30; D perhaps matches TRBD1 (5 bases). Trimming cost V 0 bases and J 1 base, with 9 bases left between them. The germline CDR1 and CDR2 sequences are GTSNPN and SVGIG (reference sequence). This CDR3 region has 14 residues. CDR3 nucleotides: TGTGCCTGGAGTGTAGACAGCCTTAACTATGGCTACACCTTC. Translation gives CAWSVDSLNYGYTF. Full variable domain (missing parts from reference TRBV30 and TRBJ1-2): SQTIHQWPATLVQPVGSPLSLECTVEGTSNPNLYWYRQAAGRGLQLLFYSVGIGQISSEVPQNLSASRPQDRQFILSSKKLLLSDSGFYLCAWSVDSLNYGYTFGSGTRLTVV.

The rearrangement uses TRBV27 and TRBJ2-3; 7 positions agree with TRBD2. Looked up from germline, CDR1 is MNHEY and CDR2 is SMNVEV (reference sequence). CDR3 size: 15 residues. Trimming removed 6 bases from V and 3 bases from J; junction bases left unmatched: 9. The CDR3 sequence: CASSIAAGVTDTQYF. The CDR3 DNA reads TGTGCCAGCAGCATCGCTGCGGGAGTGACAGATACGCAGTATTTT.

CDR3: CASSYPGINSPLHF. CDR3 bases: TGTGCCAGCAGTTATCCCGGGATTAATTCACCCCTCCACTTT. The chain recombines TRBV6-5 with TRBJ1-6; D not resolved. V was cut by 3 bases and J by 6 bases, with 9 bases left in between. The CDR3 consists of 14 residues. The germline gives CDR1 MNHEY, CDR2 SVGAGI.